A single sample is the source of the 23 T cell receptor beta chains below, sequenced in a study of shared clonotypes between healthy human individuals. Naive CD8 cells comprised CD45RO-negative, CCR7-positively selected cells, excluding terminally differentiated effector memory CD45RA+ cells. Clones were sequenced by immunoSEQ multiplex PCR, and TCRdb holds only the in-frame ones, with some missing. Of some 1,900,000 clones listed, roughly 94% are singletons. Sequencing input: naive CD8+ T cells sorted from blood. These receptors were collected from a man between 18 and 35 years old in good health.

V gene TRBV5-1 combines with J gene TRBJ2-1, with 13 bases fitting TRBD2. Germline CDR1 and CDR2: SGHRS and YFSETQ. V lost 2 bases, J lost 7 bases, and 12 bases stayed unmatched. The CDR3 is made up of 18 amino acids. The CDR3, as DNA: TGCGCCAGCAGCTTTTTGCCCCCAACTAGCGGGGGGGTTAATGAGCAGTTCTTC. It yields the protein CASSFLPPTSGGVNEQFF.

J is TRBJ2-3 and V is TRBV13; possible D gene TRBD2, 5 bases. The V gene lost 10 bases and the J gene lost 1 base, with 15 bases spanning the gap. The CDR3 spans 14 residues. CDR1 PRHDT and CDR2 FYEKMQ come from the germline V gene (reference sequence). The CDR3 loop is CATYRGERTDTQYF. The CDR3, as DNA: TGTGCCACATACCGGGGAGAACGCACAGATACGCAGTATTTT.

This clone was seen once. This chain joins TRBV2 and TRBJ2-7; 8 nucleotides agree with TRBD1. V shed 7 bases, J shed 1 base, and the junction held 9 bases outside the gene matches. Looked up from germline, CDR1 is SNHLY and CDR2 is FYNNEI. This CDR3 contains 15 residues. The CDR3 protein is CASTHVQGGSYEQYF. The CDR3 bases are TGTGCCAGCACCCACGTACAGGGGGGATCCTACGAGCAGTACTTC.

The rearrangement joins TRBV5-1 to TRBJ2-1; possibly TRBD1 or TRBD2 for D (5 bases each). Trimming took 0 bases from V and 8 from J, leaving 18 bases between them. CDR3 length equals 16 residues. Germline values: CDR1 SGHRS, CDR2 YFSETQ. The CDR3, as DNA: TGCGCCAGCAGCTTGGACAGGCAGGACTTAAGGGATGAGCAGTTCTTC. Its translation is CASSLDRQDLRDEQFF.

J is TRBJ2-3 and V is TRBV13, with TRBD1 matching 9 bases. CDR3 length: 14 residues. Germline-derived CDR1 and CDR2 are PRHDT and FYEKMQ (reference sequence). V shed 4 bases, J shed 6 bases, and the junction held 5 bases outside the gene matches. CDR3 amino acids: CASSWGQGSDTQYF. The DNA for the CDR3 is TGTGCCAGCAGCTGGGGACAGGGTAGTGATACGCAGTATTTT.

This chain connects TRBV7-9 to TRBJ2-1, with D possibly TRBD1 on 5 matching bases. Germline V gene lookup returns CDR1 SEHNR and CDR2 FQNEAQ (reference sequence). V dropped 5 bases and J dropped 6 bases, with 17 bases sitting between them. CDR3 length: 15 residues. The CDR3 nucleotides are TGTGCCAGCAGCCTAGGGGCCAGCAGAGTCAATGAGCAGTTCTTC. Encoded protein: CASSLGASRVNEQFF.

This chain links TRBV4-1 with TRBJ2-2; 7 positions match TRBD1. Germline CDR1 is MGHRA and CDR2 is YSYEKL. The V segment lost 2 bases and the J segment 1 base; nucleotides outside the gene matches: 1. CDR3 length: 15 amino acids. This CDR3 is CASSQRQGNTGELFF. The CDR3 DNA is TGCGCCAGCAGCCAACGACAGGGGAACACCGGGGAGCTGTTTTTT.

This clone was recorded only once. The CDR3 coding sequence is TGTGCCAGCAGCCCACGGACAGGGCACCATGAGCAGTTCTTC. Protein: CASSPRTGHHEQFF. J is TRBJ2-1 and V is TRBV7-6, with 8 bases fitting TRBD1. The ends lost 5 bases at V and 8 bases at J; junction bases unmatched: 8. The CDR3 loop spans 14 amino acids. Germline CDR1 reads SGHVS; CDR2 reads FNYEAQ.

V and J are TRBV28 and TRBJ1-2, with a tentative D call TRBD1 (5 bases). The CDR3 contains 13 residues. Trimming cost V 3 bases and J 2 bases, with 7 bases left between them. Looked up from germline, CDR1 is MDHEN and CDR2 is SYDVKM. The CDR3 is CASSFRQNYGYTF. The CDR3 DNA reads as TGTGCCAGCAGTTTTAGACAGAACTATGGCTACACCTTC.

The sample holds a few counts of this clone. The chain couples TRBV10-3 to TRBJ1-2; D unresolved. Between the trimmed V and J ends, which lost 3 bases and 3 bases, there was a span of 11 bases. The CDR3 contains 14 residues. The germline V gene encodes CDR1 ENHRY and CDR2 SYGVKD. CDR3 nucleotide sequence: TGTGCCATCAGTGAAGGGATGGCCGACTATGGCTACACCTTC. It yields the protein CAISEGMADYGYTF.

V gene TRBV13 combines with J gene TRBJ1-6; D uncertain. The CDR3 runs to 15 residues. Germline values: CDR1 PRHDT, CDR2 FYEKMQ (reference sequence). The V gene lost 5 bases and the J gene lost 6 bases, with 14 bases spanning the gap. Here the CDR3 DNA reads TGTGCCAGCAGCCTCCGGGAGGTCTTTAATTCACCCCTCCACTTT. It is translated as CASSLREVFNSPLHF. Using reference TRBV13 and TRBJ1-6 for the parts outside the CDR3, the full variable domain is AAGVIQSPRHLIKEKRETATLKCYPIPRHDTVYWYQQGPGQDPQFLISFYEKMQSDKGSIPDRFSAQQFSDYHSELNMSSLELGDSALYFCASSLREVFNSPLHFGNGTRLTVT.

In DNA form, the CDR3 reads TGCGCCAGCAGCCAAACGACAGGGACCTACGAGCAGTACTTC. It specifies CASSQTTGTYEQYF. The rearrangement links TRBV4-1 to TRBJ2-7; TRBD1 agrees at 7 bases. This CDR3 is 14 amino acids long. J gave up 2 bases and V 2 bases, and 3 bases lay outside the gene matches. Germline V lookup: CDR1 MGHRA, CDR2 YSYEKL.

This clone was observed a single time. Other DNA sequences in this sample translate to the same CDR3. The V and J genes are TRBV6-6 and TRBJ1-2, with D unclear. Germline V CDR1 and CDR2: MNHNY, SVGAGI (reference sequence). Trimming shortened V by 2 bases and J by 8 bases, and 3 bases separated the two germline ends. The CDR3 consists of 10 residues. The CDR3: CASSYGGYTF. DNA for the CDR3: TGTGCCAGCAGTTACGGAGGCTACACCTTC.

The chain carries TRBV4-3 and TRBJ1-1, with D tentatively TRBD1 (5 bases). In germline, CDR1 is LGHNA, CDR2 YSLEER. CDR3 length equals 14 residues. Between the trimmed V and J ends, which lost 4 bases and 3 bases, there was a span of 12 bases. The CDR3: CASSPGLLDTEAFF. The CDR3 nucleotides read TGCGCCAGCAGCCCGGGACTCCTGGACACTGAAGCTTTCTTT.

This chain connects TRBV27 to TRBJ2-3; 9 bases line up with TRBD2. The V gene end was trimmed by 3 bases and the J gene end by 5 bases; junction bases not matched to a gene: 6. Germline CDR1 and CDR2: MNHEY and SMNVEV (reference sequence). The CDR3 totals 15 residues. The DNA for the CDR3 is TGTGCCAGCAGTTTTTCTAGCGGGGCGGAAGATACGCAGTATTTT. The encoded protein is CASSFSSGAEDTQYF.

The rearrangement links TRBV5-1 to TRBJ1-3, with TRBD1 as a possible D gene (5 bases). Germline-derived CDR1 and CDR2 are SGHRS and YFSETQ. The V end lost 0 bases, the J end lost 0 bases, and 13 bases lay between the germline ends. The CDR3 runs 17 residues. The CDR3, as DNA: TGCGCCAGCAGCTTGGAACCAGGGATCCTCTCTGGAAACACCATATATTTT. Translation gives CASSLEPGILSGNTIYF.

The rearrangement links TRBV11-2 to TRBJ1-1; 9 nucleotides align to TRBD1. Germline V CDR1 and CDR2: SGHAT, FQNNGV. Losses at the gene ends were 0 bases for V and 4 bases for J; bases not matched to a gene: 6. CDR3 length equals 16 residues. CDR3 nucleotide sequence: TGTGCCAGCAGCTTAGATTTACAGGGGGCTCTCACTGAAGCTTTCTTT. It yields the protein CASSLDLQGALTEAFF.

This chain joins TRBV4-3 and TRBJ1-4; no clear D gene. V lost 0 bases and J 5 bases, leaving 16 bases between the germline ends. Germline V CDR1 and CDR2: LGHNA, YSLEER. This CDR3 is 17 amino acids long. The CDR3 DNA follows: TGCGCCAGCAGCCAAGATAGCCCCGGTACAGAGAATGAAAAACTGTTTTTT. Translating it yields CASSQDSPGTENEKLFF.

The count of this clone is one. This CDR3 is CASSYLAQGAEYGYTF. The CDR3 bases are TGTGCCAGCAGTTACTTAGCCCAGGGGGCTGAATATGGCTACACCTTC. The gene calls are TRBV6-6 and TRBJ1-2; TRBD1 aligns across 8 bases. This CDR3 is 16 amino acids long. V lost 1 base, J lost 5 bases, and 9 bases stayed unmatched. Germline-derived CDR1 and CDR2 are MNHNY and SVGAGI (reference sequence).

Notes on this clone: The same CDR3 also results from other DNA sequences found in this sample. The rearrangement uses TRBV9 and TRBJ2-2, with D possibly being TRBD2 (5 bases). The germline V gene encodes CDR1 SGDLS and CDR2 YYNGEE. The CDR3 has 12 amino acids. V lost 2 bases to trimming and J lost 6 bases, with 5 bases between them. In DNA form, the CDR3 reads TGTGCCAGCAGCGTGGAGGCCGGGGAGCTGTTTTTT. Residues: CASSVEAGELFF. Full variable domain (remainder filled in from reference TRBV9 and TRBJ2-2): DSGVTQTPKHLITATGQRVTLRCSPRSGDLSVYWYQQSLDQGLQFLIQYYNGEERAKGNILERFSAQQFPDLHSELNLSSLELGDSALYFCASSVEAGELFFGEGSRLTVL.

V gene TRBV27 combines with J gene TRBJ2-1; D perhaps matches TRBD2 (6 bases). Germline V gives CDR1 MNHEY, CDR2 SMNVEV (reference sequence). This CDR3 spans 14 amino acids. Trimming cost V 5 bases and J 4 bases, with 12 bases left between them. The CDR3 nucleotides are TGTGCCAGCAGTGGCGGGACCCTATACAATGAGCAGTTCTTC. Its translation: CASSGGTLYNEQFF.

This clone has just one count. The chain recombines TRBV11-2 with TRBJ1-2; possible D gene TRBD1, 5 bases. The V end lost 1 base, the J end lost 3 bases, and 6 bases lay between the germline ends. Germline V gene sequence: CDR1 SGHAT, CDR2 FQNNGV. This CDR3 has 13 amino acids. This CDR3 is CASSLATDYGYTF. CDR3 nucleotide sequence: TGTGCCAGCAGCTTAGCGACAGACTATGGCTACACCTTC.

V and J are TRBV5-6 and TRBJ1-2, with 7 bases fitting TRBD1. V was clipped by 1 base and J by 0 bases; unmatched bases: 6. The germline V gene has CDR1 SGHDT and CDR2 YYEEEE. The CDR3 runs to 16 residues. CDR3: CASSLWGRGANYGYTF. CDR3 sequence (DNA): TGTGCCAGCAGCTTGTGGGGCAGGGGGGCTAACTATGGCTACACCTTC.